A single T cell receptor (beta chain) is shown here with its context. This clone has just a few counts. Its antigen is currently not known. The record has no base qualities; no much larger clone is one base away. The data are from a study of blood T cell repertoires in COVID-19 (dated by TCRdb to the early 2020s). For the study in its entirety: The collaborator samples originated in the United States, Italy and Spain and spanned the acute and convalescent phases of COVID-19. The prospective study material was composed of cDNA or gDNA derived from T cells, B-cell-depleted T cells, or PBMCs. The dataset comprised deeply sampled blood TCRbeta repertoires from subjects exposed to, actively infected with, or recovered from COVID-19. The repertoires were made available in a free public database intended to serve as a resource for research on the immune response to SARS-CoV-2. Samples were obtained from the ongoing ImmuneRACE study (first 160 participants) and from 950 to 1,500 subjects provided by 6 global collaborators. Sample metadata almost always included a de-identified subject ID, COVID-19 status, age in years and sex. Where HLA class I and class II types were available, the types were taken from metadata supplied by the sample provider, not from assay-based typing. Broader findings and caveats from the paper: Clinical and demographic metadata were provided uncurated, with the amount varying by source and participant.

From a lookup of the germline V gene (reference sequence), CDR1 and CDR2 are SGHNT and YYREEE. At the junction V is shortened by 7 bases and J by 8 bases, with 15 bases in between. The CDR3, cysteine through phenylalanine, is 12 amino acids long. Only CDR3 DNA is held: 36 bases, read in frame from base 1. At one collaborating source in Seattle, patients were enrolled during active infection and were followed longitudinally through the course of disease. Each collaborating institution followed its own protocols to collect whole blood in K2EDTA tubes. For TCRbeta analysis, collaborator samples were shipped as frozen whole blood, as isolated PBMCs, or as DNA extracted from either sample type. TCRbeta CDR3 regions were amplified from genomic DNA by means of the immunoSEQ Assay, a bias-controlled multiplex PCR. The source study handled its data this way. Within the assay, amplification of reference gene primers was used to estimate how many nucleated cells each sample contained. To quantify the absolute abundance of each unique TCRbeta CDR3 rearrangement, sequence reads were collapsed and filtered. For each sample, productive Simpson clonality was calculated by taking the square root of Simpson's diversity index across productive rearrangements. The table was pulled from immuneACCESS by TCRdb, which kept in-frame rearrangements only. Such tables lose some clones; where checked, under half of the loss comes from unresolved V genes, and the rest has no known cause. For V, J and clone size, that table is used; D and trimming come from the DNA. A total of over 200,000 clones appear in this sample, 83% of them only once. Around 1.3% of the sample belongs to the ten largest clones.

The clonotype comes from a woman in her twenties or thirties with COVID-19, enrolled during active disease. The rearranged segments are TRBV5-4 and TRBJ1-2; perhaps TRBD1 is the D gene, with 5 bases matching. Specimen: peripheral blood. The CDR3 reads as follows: CASQFDSSGYTF. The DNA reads TGTGCCAGCCAGTTCGACAGCTCCGGCTACACCTTC. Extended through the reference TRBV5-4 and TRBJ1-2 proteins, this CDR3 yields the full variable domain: ETGVTQSPTHLIKTRGQQVTLRCSSQSGHNTVSWYQQALGQGPQFIFQYYREEENGRGNFPPRFSGLQFPNYSSELNVNALELDDSALYLCASQFDSSGYTFGSGTRLTVV.